The present T cell receptor (beta chain) was sequenced within a study of radiation and T cells in renal cell carcinoma. Study in general: Nephrectomy followed 15 Gy stereotactic body radiation by 4 weeks.

With regard to this clone: Its specificity is not known.

Germline CDR1 reads SGHRS; CDR2 reads YFSETQ. This CDR3 is 17 amino acids long. V was pared by 0 bases and J by 2 bases, with 18 bases between. Clones were sequenced by immunoSEQ multiplex PCR, and TCRdb holds only the in-frame ones, with some missing. The data show 150,000 or so clones, roughly 83% seen once. Study-level results: In blood, top tumor clones expanded by 2 weeks, shrinking by 4.

As for time point: baseline pretreatment blood. Indicated treatment: 15 Gy SBRT to primary tumor, nephrectomy 4 weeks later. The chain carries TRBV5-1 and TRBJ2-7; TRBD1 is a possible D gene (6 bases). The sequencing used blood, collected from a patient whose treatment included radiotherapy and nephrectomy. The TCR sequence derives from a woman aged 45-65 years with renal cell carcinoma. The CDR3 DNA reads TGCGCCAGCAGCTTGGGACAGGTTCCCCCCTTTCCCTACGAGCAGTACTTC. Encoded protein: CASSLGQVPPFPYEQYF. The full variable domain, in which reference TRBV5-1 and TRBJ2-7 provide the parts outside the CDR3, is KAGVTQTPRYLIKTRGQQVTLSCSPISGHRSVSWYQQTPGQGLQFLFEYFSETQRNKGNFPGRFSGRQFSNSRSEMNVSTLELGDSALYLCASSLGQVPPFPYEQYFGPGTRLTVT.